The 6 T cell receptor beta chains listed next were all sequenced from one sample in a study of OX40 agonist ivuxolimab in advanced cancers. Assay used: immunoSEQ multiplex PCR; TCRdb lists only in-frame clones, some missing. The sample contains about 33,000 clones, 74% of which appear only once. The sample in question was CD4+ or CD8+ T cells sorted from blood, obtained in a trial of the OX40 agonist ivuxolimab. These receptors came from an adult with an advanced solid tumor such as melanoma, head and neck, liver or kidney cancer.

The chain carries TRBV4-1 and TRBJ1-2; D is possibly TRBD1 (5 bases). V was shortened by 0 bases and J by 6 bases, with 17 bases between the two germline ends. The CDR3 runs 16 residues. Looked up from germline, CDR1 is MGHRA and CDR2 is YSYEKL. The CDR3 reads CASSQETGTVRNGYTF. CDR3 nucleotide sequence: TGCGCCAGCAGCCAAGAAACAGGCACGGTACGGAATGGCTACACCTTC.

This chain uses TRBV6-6 with TRBJ1-1; D unresolved. The V and J ends lost 2 bases and 0 bases respectively, with 7 bases between them. Germline CDR1 MNHNY, CDR2 SVGAGI (reference sequence). This CDR3 has 14 residues. In DNA form, the CDR3 reads TGTGCCAGCAGTTACGGCGGGCTGAACACTGAAGCTTTCTTT. As protein: CASSYGGLNTEAFF.

The chain uses TRBV7-2 and TRBJ2-3, with D unclear. Germline values: CDR1 SGHTA, CDR2 FQGNSA. The V gene lost 5 bases and the J gene lost 5 bases, with 14 bases spanning the gap. The CDR3 consists of 14 residues. The CDR3 DNA reads as TGTGCCAGCAGCCCTAACTGGTCGGTAGATACGCAGTATTTT. Translated: CASSPNWSVDTQYF.

The rearrangement uses TRBV4-2 and TRBJ1-5; the D gene is possibly TRBD1 (5 bases). V lost 0 bases to trimming and J lost 0 bases, with 9 bases between them. Germline CDR1 is LGHNA and CDR2 is YNFKEQ. CDR3 length: 16 amino acids. CDR3 nucleotides: TGTGCCAGCAGCCAAGAGGCCGGGGGTAGCAATCAGCCCCAGCATTTT. The encoded protein is CASSQEAGGSNQPQHF.

The rearrangement joins TRBV7-9 to TRBJ2-5; no definite D call. The CDR3 extends over 14 amino acids. Per the germline V gene, CDR1 is SEHNR and CDR2 is FQNEAQ (reference sequence). V was clipped by 1 base and J by 2 bases, with 8 bases between them. The CDR3 sequence is CASSLVGRQETQYF. CDR3 coding DNA: TGTGCCAGCAGCTTAGTGGGCCGGCAAGAGACCCAGTACTTC.

V usage is TRBV6-6 and J usage is TRBJ1-1; D is uncertain. Between the trimmed V and J ends, which lost 7 bases and 2 bases, there was a span of 14 bases. The CDR3 totals 14 residues. CDR1 MNHNY and CDR2 SVGAGI come from the germline V gene (reference sequence). CDR3 nucleotide sequence: TGTGCCAGCAAAAGGTCGGGGAGAAACACTGAAGCTTTCTTT. Amino acid sequence: CASKRSGRNTEAFF.